A selection of T cell receptor beta chains follows, all from one sample in a study of blood T cell repertoires in COVID-19. Sequencing was performed with immunoSEQ multiplex PCR; in TCRdb, only in-frame clones are kept and a portion is missing. The profile shows 300,000 to 350,000 clones, around 92% of them singletons. The sequenced material came from PBMCs or T cells enriched from blood (not recorded which). These receptors were collected from a woman aged 30 to 39 who had recovered from COVID-19. Each CDR3 is given with its conserved first and last residue. D genes are given only for firm matches. Only part of the rows carry a size: once, few, many, or a class if the clone is expanded.

V	size	J	D	DNA	CDR3
TRBV29-1	once	TRBJ1-4	NA	TGCAGCGTCGCGGGAGGGGAGGTAGAAAAACTGTTTTTT	CSVAGGEVEKLFF
TRBV30	once	TRBJ2-2	NA	TGTGCCTGGAGTCCCGACAACCGTATAAACACCGGGGAGCTGTTTTTT	CAWSPDNRINTGELFF
TRBV20-1	NA	TRBJ1-5	NA	TGCAGTGCTAGTCATTGGGGCGGGGCTCAGCCCCAGCATTTT	CSASHWGGAQPQHF
TRBV11-2	NA	TRBJ2-3	NA	TGTGCCAGCAGCCCCCGCGGATCAGGGCTTGCAGATACGCAGTATTTT	CASSPRGSGLADTQYF
TRBV6-5	NA	TRBJ2-7	NA	TGTGCCAGCAATTTATTGAACAATTACGAGCAGTACTTC	CASNLLNNYEQYF
TRBV11-2	once	TRBJ2-3	TRBD2	TGTGCCAGCAGCTCGACTAGCGGGAGGGCCGATACGCAGTATTTT	CASSSTSGRADTQYF
TRBV12-5	few	TRBJ2-7	NA	TGTGCTAGTGGTTTCCTTTACGAGCAGTACTTC	CASGFLYEQYF
TRBV24-1	NA	TRBJ2-7	NA	TGTGCCACCAGTGACTCGACAGTCGGTCTTAACCACTACGAGCAGTACTTC	CATSDSTVGLNHYEQYF
TRBV12-1	NA	TRBJ2-7	NA	TGTGCCAGCCGATCCCCCTGGAGGTCCTACGAGCAGTACTTC	CASRSPWRSYEQYF
TRBV27	NA	TRBJ2-7	TRBD1	TGTGCCAGCGGGGACTGGACAGGGTTATACGAGCAGTACTTC	CASGDWTGLYEQYF
TRBV14	once	TRBJ2-7	TRBD2	TGTGCCAGCAGCCAAGATTACTTCGGACTAGCGGGAGTAGGTCGCGCCTACGAGCAGTACTTC	CASSQDYFGLAGVGRAYEQYF
TRBV5-1	NA	TRBJ2-7	TRBD1	TGCGCCAGCAGCGTACCGGGACAGGGCGTCTACGAGCAGTACTTC	CASSVPGQGVYEQYF
TRBV10-3	NA	TRBJ2-7	NA	TGTGCCATCAGCAAAGGGGAAATATCCTACGAGCAGTACTTC	CAISKGEISYEQYF
TRBV7-2	NA	TRBJ2-7	TRBD1	TGTGCCAGCAGCCACAGGGGGCCACCCTACGAGCAGTACTTC	CASSHRGPPYEQYF
TRBV5-1	NA	TRBJ2-2	NA	TGCGCCAGCATCCAGGGATTGGGGCCCGGGGAGCTGTTTTTT	CASIQGLGPGELFF
TRBV19	NA	TRBJ1-4	NA	TGTGCCAGTAGCGGGGTAGGCAGCCAAGAAACTAATGAAAAACTGTTTTTT	CASSGVGSQETNEKLFF
TRBV5-1	NA	TRBJ2-1	TRBD1	TGCGCCAGCAGCCTCAGGGGGTACAATGAGCAGTTCTTC	CASSLRGYNEQFF
TRBV5-8	NA	TRBJ1-6	NA	TGTGCCAGTAAACTTAGCTCCTATAATTCACCCCTCCACTTT	CASKLSSYNSPLHF
TRBV6-5	few	TRBJ2-7	NA	TGTGCCAGCAGTTACGAGCGGGCCGCCTACGAGCAGTACTTC	CASSYERAAYEQYF
TRBV19	NA	TRBJ2-3	TRBD2	TGTGCCAGTAGTACTCCCGGGACTAGCGGGAGAGGAGATACGCAGTATTTT	CASSTPGTSGRGDTQYF
TRBV9	NA	TRBJ2-1	NA	TGTGCCAGCAGCGTAGATGTCCTCAGAGAGCAGTTCTTC	CASSVDVLREQFF
TRBV19	NA	TRBJ2-1	NA	TGTGCCAGTAGCGACTCATGGGGAGACAGGACGAACAATGAGCAGTTCTTC	CASSDSWGDRTNNEQFF
TRBV4-3	NA	TRBJ2-1	NA	TGCGCCAGCAGCCAAGTGGCGGGTCCGGGAGAGCAGTTCTTC	CASSQVAGPGEQFF
TRBV28	once	TRBJ2-5	NA	TGTGCCAGCAGTTTGCGGGACAGACAACAAGAGACCCAGTACTTC	CASSLRDRQQETQYF
TRBV7-9	NA	TRBJ1-3	NA	TGTGCCAGCAGTCAACAACAGGGAAACACCATATATTTT	CASSQQQGNTIYF
TRBV30	few	TRBJ1-5	TRBD1	TGTGCCTGGAGGTCGGGGACAGGGGTTTATCAGCCCCAGCATTTT	CAWRSGTGVYQPQHF
TRBV2	once	TRBJ1-2	TRBD1	TGTGCCAGCAGCCAACGACAGGGAGGTGGCTACACCTTC	CASSQRQGGGYTF
TRBV20-1	NA	TRBJ1-2	NA	TGCAGTGCTAGTCCAGGGGACTATGGCTACACCTTC	CSASPGDYGYTF
TRBV18	NA	TRBJ1-5	NA	TGTGCCAGCTCACTTAGGACAGATAGCAATCAGCCCCAGCATTTT	CASSLRTDSNQPQHF
TRBV19	NA	TRBJ1-2	NA	TGTGCCAGTAGGGAGGACAGAATCTATGGCTACACCTTC	CASREDRIYGYTF
TRBV4-2	NA	TRBJ2-7	NA	TGTGCCAGCAGCCAAGGGGCAGGGCCTCAGAAGCAGTACTTC	CASSQGAGPQKQYF
TRBV28	NA	TRBJ1-5	NA	TGTGCCAGCAGCTCCGGCGGGACGTATAATCAGCCCCAGCATTTT	CASSSGGTYNQPQHF
TRBV5-5	few	TRBJ1-6	NA	TGTGCCAGCAGCCTAACCCATACAGGGTTCGCGGATAATTCACCCCTCCACTTT	CASSLTHTGFADNSPLHF
TRBV6-5	NA	TRBJ1-2	NA	TGTGCCAGCAGTCCGGTGAGAGCTAACTATGGCTACACCTTC	CASSPVRANYGYTF
TRBV2	NA	TRBJ1-3	NA	TGTGCCAGCAGGTCAGGCGGGGACACCATATATTTT	CASRSGGDTIYF
TRBV14	NA	TRBJ2-3	NA	TGTGCCAGCAGCCTTTTTGGCCAGCGGGTCACAGATACGCAGTATTTT	CASSLFGQRVTDTQYF
TRBV10-2	NA	TRBJ1-2	NA	TGCGCCAGCAGTGAGGGGGGGGGAAGTGGCTACACCTTC	CASSEGGGSGYTF
TRBV11-2	NA	TRBJ2-5	NA	TGTGCCAGCAGCTATCTCGAAACCGGGACCCAGTACTTC	CASSYLETGTQYF
TRBV19	NA	TRBJ2-3	TRBD2	TGTGCCAGCCGTGGCGGGAGGGTCACAGATACGCAGTATTTT	CASRGGRVTDTQYF
TRBV3-1/TRBV3-2	NA	TRBJ2-1	NA	TGTGCCAGCAGCCCCTGGGGAGAGCAGTCGGCTGAGCAGTTCTTC	CASSPWGEQSAEQFF
TRBV7-9	NA	TRBJ2-1	NA	TGTGCCAGCAGCCGGGACTCCGACAATGAGCAGTTCTTC	CASSRDSDNEQFF
TRBV3-1/TRBV3-2	NA	TRBJ2-4	NA	TGTGCCAGCAGCCAACGGGGGGCGGAGGGCATTCAGTACTTC	CASSQRGAEGIQYF
TRBV29-1	NA	TRBJ2-3	TRBD2	TGCAGCGCCCCGGGACTAGCTGCTAGCACAGATACGCAGTATTTT	CSAPGLAASTDTQYF
TRBV3-1/TRBV3-2	NA	TRBJ1-6	NA	TGTGCCAGCAGCCAAGACGGGGGGGAGCATTCACCCCTCCACTTT	CASSQDGGEHSPLHF
TRBV28	NA	TRBJ1-1	NA	TGTGCCAGCAGTTTAGCGCGGGACGGGAACACTGAAGCTTTCTTT	CASSLARDGNTEAFF
TRBV3-1/TRBV3-2	few	TRBJ2-5	NA	TGTGCCAGCAGCCATTTGGCGGGACAAGAGACCCAGTACTTC	CASSHLAGQETQYF
TRBV19	NA	TRBJ2-1	TRBD1	TGTGCCAGTAGGGGACAGGGCTACAATGAGCAGTTCTTC	CASRGQGYNEQFF
TRBV6-5	NA	TRBJ2-3	TRBD2	TGTGCCAGCAGTTACTCTTCCGGGAGGGCCGCAGATACGCAGTATTTT	CASSYSSGRAADTQYF
TRBV12-5	NA	TRBJ2-7	NA	TGTGCTAGTGGTTTCCCACTCCAGGGTTTAAGCTACGAGCAGTACTTC	CASGFPLQGLSYEQYF
TRBV5-4	NA	TRBJ2-5	TRBD2	TGTGCCAGCAGCTTTGTAGCGGGAGGGTCAGAGACCCAGTACTTC	CASSFVAGGSETQYF
TRBV11-3	NA	TRBJ2-2	TRBD2	TGTGCCAGCAGCCCCGGGACTAGCGGGAGCACCGGGGAGCTGTTTTTT	CASSPGTSGSTGELFF
TRBV24-1	NA	TRBJ2-1	TRBD2	TGTGCCACCAGTGACACTAGCGGGAGGGCATTCGGAGAGCAGTTCTTC	CATSDTSGRAFGEQFF
TRBV10-3	NA	TRBJ1-1	NA	TGTGCCATCAGTGCCACCGGAGGGATGAACACTGAAGCTTTCTTT	CAISATGGMNTEAFF
TRBV9	NA	TRBJ1-2	TRBD1	TGTGCCAGCAGAGGATATGAGGGGGCAACTAACTATGGCTACACCTTC	CASRGYEGATNYGYTF
TRBV11-1	NA	TRBJ2-1	TRBD2	TGTGCCAGCAGCGAGGGAGGGGAGTACAATGAGCAGTTCTTC	CASSEGGEYNEQFF
TRBV7-6	NA	TRBJ2-3	TRBD2	TGTGCCAGCAGCTTAGCGGCTAGCGGGGCCACAGATACGCAGTATTTT	CASSLAASGATDTQYF
TRBV6-6	NA	TRBJ1-2	NA	TGTGCCAGCACCACGGAGCTTGACGACTATGGCTACACCTTC	CASTTELDDYGYTF
TRBV3-1/TRBV3-2	once	TRBJ1-1	NA	TGTGCCAGCAGCCAATATTTGAACACTGAAGCTTTCTTT	CASSQYLNTEAFF
TRBV28	few	TRBJ1-5	TRBD1	TGTGCCAGCAGTCCCCCGGACAGGTACCAGCCCCAGCATTTT	CASSPPDRYQPQHF